These T cell receptor beta chains were read from a single sample in a study of blood T cell repertoires in COVID-19. Sequencing was performed with immunoSEQ multiplex PCR; in TCRdb, only in-frame clones are kept and a portion is missing. In the table there are approximately 290,000 clones, approximately 83% of which are singletons. Sequencing used PBMCs or T cells enriched from blood (not recorded which). The receptors stem from a woman in her twenties or thirties who had recovered from COVID-19. The CDR3 runs from the conserved cysteine through the conserved F or W. The D gene is left open where the match is weak. Rows may omit the clone size; those that give it use once, few, many or a size class.

clone size,J gene,V gene,D gene,CDR3 DNA,CDR3 protein
NA,TRBJ2-7,TRBV5-8,NA,TGTGCCAGCAGCTTGTTTCTAAGCTCCTACGAGCAGTACTTC,CASSLFLSSYEQYF
few,TRBJ2-1,TRBV29-1,TRBD2,TGCAGCGGCCTCGGGACTAGCGGGAGGGGGGAGCAGTTCTTC,CSGLGTSGRGEQFF
NA,TRBJ2-5,TRBV7-7,TRBD2,TGTGCCAGCAGCCGTGGGGCGGGGGGCTACCAAGAGACCCAGTACTTC,CASSRGAGGYQETQYF
NA,TRBJ1-3,TRBV19,NA,TGTGCCAGTAGCCTCCCCCTGGGGGCGAAAGGAAACACCATATATTTT,CASSLPLGAKGNTIYF
NA,TRBJ1-1,TRBV30,NA,TGTGCCTGGTACAGGGTCGCTGAAGCTTTCTTT,CAWYRVAEAFF
NA,TRBJ1-3,TRBV28,TRBD1,TGTGCCAGCACCCCGGACAGGGGGCTTCTCTCTGGAAACACCATATATTTT,CASTPDRGLLSGNTIYF
NA,TRBJ2-3,TRBV7-2,TRBD2,TGTGCCAGCAGCTCCCGGACTAGCGGGAGCACAGATACGCAGTATTTT,CASSSRTSGSTDTQYF
NA,TRBJ2-7,TRBV5-4,NA,TGTGCCAGCAGCCGGTATACAGGCGCGAGGGAGCAGTACTTC,CASSRYTGAREQYF
NA,TRBJ1-3,TRBV21-1,NA,TGTGCCAGCAGCAATACCGGGACAGGGGTTTTCTCTGGAAACACCATATATTTT,CASSNTGTGVFSGNTIYF
NA,TRBJ2-7,TRBV28,NA,TGTGCCAGCAGTTCACGGACAGCAAATAACTACGAGCAGTACTTC,CASSSRTANNYEQYF
NA,TRBJ2-1,TRBV21-1,NA,TGTGCCAGCAGCAATGGGGTAAGCGGGAGGGCCCCCAATGAGCAGTTCTTC,CASSNGVSGRAPNEQFF
NA,TRBJ1-4,TRBV28,TRBD1,TGTGCCAGCAGTATTGGACAGGGAGGGGCTGAAAAACTGTTTTTT,CASSIGQGGAEKLFF
NA,TRBJ1-1,TRBV2,NA,TGTGCCAGCAGTGACCTGGGACACACTACAGCTTTCTTT,CASSDLGHTTAFF
NA,TRBJ1-1,TRBV7-2,TRBD1,TGTGCCAGCAGAGACAGGGTCGGCACTGAAGCTTTCTTT,CASRDRVGTEAFF
NA,TRBJ2-3,TRBV11-2,NA,TGTGCCAGCAGACCATCTAGGAGCACAGATACGCAGTATTTT,CASRPSRSTDTQYF
once,TRBJ2-1,TRBV5-1,TRBD2,TGCGCCAGCAGCCGTGGACTAGCGGGAGTAGGTGAGCAGTTCTTC,CASSRGLAGVGEQFF
NA,TRBJ2-1,TRBV5-1,TRBD2,TGCGCCAGCGGTAGGGGGGGACTAGCGGGAGTGGCCGGTCCCAATGAGCAGTTCTTC,CASGRGGLAGVAGPNEQFF
NA,TRBJ1-2,TRBV7-9,NA,TGTGCCAGCGCTGACAGTCTCTATGGCTACACCTTC,CASADSLYGYTF
NA,TRBJ2-2,TRBV19,NA,TGTGCCAGTAGTATAGGGCAGGGCCGGGAGCTGTTTTTT,CASSIGQGRELFF
NA,TRBJ2-7,TRBV5-6,NA,TGTGCCAGCAGCTTGGGGGGCCCGGGTGAGCAGTACTTC,CASSLGGPGEQYF
NA,TRBJ1-5,TRBV30,NA,TGTGCCTGGAGTGTAGAGCAGGCCAATCAGCCCCAGCATTTT,CAWSVEQANQPQHF